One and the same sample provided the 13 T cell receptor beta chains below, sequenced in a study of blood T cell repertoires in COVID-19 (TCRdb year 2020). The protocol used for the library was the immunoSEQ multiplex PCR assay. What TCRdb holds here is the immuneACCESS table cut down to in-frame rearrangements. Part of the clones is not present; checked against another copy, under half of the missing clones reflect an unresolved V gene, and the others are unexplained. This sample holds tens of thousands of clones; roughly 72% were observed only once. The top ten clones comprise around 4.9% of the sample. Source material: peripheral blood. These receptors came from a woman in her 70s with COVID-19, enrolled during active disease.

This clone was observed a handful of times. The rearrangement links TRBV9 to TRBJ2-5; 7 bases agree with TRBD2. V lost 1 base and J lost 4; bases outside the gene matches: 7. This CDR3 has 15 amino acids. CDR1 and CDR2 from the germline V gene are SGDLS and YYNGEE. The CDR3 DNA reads TGTGCCAGCAGCGTAAGCGGGGCCGAAGGAGAGACCCAGTACTTC. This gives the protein CASSVSGAEGETQYF.

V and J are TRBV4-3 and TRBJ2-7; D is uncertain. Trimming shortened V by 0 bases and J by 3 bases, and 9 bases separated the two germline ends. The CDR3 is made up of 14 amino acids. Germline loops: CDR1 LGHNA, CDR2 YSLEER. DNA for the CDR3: TGCGCCAGCAGCCAAGATCTAAACAGCTACGAGCAGTACTTC. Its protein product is CASSQDLNSYEQYF.

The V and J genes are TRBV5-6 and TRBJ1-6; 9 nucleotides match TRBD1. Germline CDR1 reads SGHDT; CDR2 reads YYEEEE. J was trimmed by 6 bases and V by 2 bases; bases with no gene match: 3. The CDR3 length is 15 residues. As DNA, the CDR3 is TGTGCCAGCAGCTTCGGGACAGGGACTAATTCACCCCTCCACTTT. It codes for CASSFGTGTNSPLHF.

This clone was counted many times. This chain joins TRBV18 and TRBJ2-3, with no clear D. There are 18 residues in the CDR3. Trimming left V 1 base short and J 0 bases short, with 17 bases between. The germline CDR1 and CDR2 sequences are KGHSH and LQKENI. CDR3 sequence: CASSPLPHSASSTDTQYF. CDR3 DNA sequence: TGTGCCAGCTCACCACTCCCTCACAGTGCTTCTAGCACAGATACGCAGTATTTT.

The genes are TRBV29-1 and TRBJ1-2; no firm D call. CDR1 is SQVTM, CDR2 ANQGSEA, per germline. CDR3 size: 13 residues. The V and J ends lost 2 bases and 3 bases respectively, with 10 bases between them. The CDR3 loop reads CSVEHMAHYGYTF. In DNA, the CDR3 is TGCAGCGTTGAACATATGGCCCACTATGGCTACACCTTC.

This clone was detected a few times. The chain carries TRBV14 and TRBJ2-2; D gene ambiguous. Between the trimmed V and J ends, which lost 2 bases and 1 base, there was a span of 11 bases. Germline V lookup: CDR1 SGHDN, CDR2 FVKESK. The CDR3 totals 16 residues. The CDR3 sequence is CASSQFRQVNTGELFF. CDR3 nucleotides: TGTGCCAGCAGCCAATTCCGGCAGGTGAACACCGGGGAGCTGTTTTTT.

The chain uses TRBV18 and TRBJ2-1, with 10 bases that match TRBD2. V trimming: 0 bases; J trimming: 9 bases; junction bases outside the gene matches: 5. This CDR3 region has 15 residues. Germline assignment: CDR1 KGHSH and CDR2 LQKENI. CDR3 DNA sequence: TGTGCCAGCTCACCACCAAGCGGGGGGGCTCCTGAGCAGTTCTTC. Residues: CASSPPSGGAPEQFF.

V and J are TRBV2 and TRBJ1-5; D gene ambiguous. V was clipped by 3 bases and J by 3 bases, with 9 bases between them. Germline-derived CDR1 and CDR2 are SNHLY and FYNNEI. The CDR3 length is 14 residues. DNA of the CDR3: TGTGCCAGCAGTGACCGAACTATCAATCAGCCCCAGCATTTT. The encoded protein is CASSDRTINQPQHF.

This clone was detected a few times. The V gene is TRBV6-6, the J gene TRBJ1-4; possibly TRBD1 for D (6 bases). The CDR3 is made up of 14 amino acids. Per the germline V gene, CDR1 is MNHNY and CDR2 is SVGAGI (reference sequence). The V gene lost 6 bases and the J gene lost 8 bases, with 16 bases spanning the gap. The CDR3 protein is CASSPRGGGEKLFF. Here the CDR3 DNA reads TGTGCCAGCAGCCCCAGGGGAGGGGGAGAAAAACTGTTTTTT.

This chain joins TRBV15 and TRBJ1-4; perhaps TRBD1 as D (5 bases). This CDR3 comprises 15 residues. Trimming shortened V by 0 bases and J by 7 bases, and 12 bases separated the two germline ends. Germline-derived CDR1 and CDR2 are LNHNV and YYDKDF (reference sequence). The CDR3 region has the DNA TGTGCCACCAGCAGAGAACCAGGGTCGGGTGAAAAACTGTTTTTT. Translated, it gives CATSREPGSGEKLFF. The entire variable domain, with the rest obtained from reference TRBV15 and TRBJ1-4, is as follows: DAMVIQNPRYQVTQFGKPVTLSCSQTLNHNVMYWYQQKSSQAPKLLFHYYDKDFNNEADTPDNFQSRRPNTSFCFLDIRSPGLGDTAMYLCATSREPGSGEKLFFGSGTQLSVL.

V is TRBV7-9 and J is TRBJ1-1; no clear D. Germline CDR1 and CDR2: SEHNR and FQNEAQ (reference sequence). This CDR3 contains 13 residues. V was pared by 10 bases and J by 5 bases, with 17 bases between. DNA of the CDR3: TGTGCCACCCGTCTACAGACTATTACTGAAGCTTTCTTT. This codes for CATRLQTITEAFF.

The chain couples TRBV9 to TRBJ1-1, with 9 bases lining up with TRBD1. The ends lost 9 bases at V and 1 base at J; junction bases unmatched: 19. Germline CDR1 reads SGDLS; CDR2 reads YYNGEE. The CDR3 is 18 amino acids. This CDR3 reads CAIHSTGGPGPPNTEAFF. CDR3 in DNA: TGTGCCATCCATTCCACAGGGGGCCCGGGACCTCCGAACACTGAAGCTTTCTTT.

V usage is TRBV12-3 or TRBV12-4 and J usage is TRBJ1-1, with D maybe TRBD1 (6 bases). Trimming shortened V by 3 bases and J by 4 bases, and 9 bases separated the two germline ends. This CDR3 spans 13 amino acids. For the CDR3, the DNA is TGTGCCAGCAGTTTTCAGGGGAGCACTGAAGCTTTCTTT. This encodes CASSFQGSTEAFF.